This T cell receptor (beta chain) was identified in a study of early T cells in non-severe SARS-CoV-2 infection. The V gene end was trimmed by 8 bases and the J gene end by 6 bases; junction bases not matched to a gene: 9. CDR3 length equals 14 residues. CDR1 is SNHLY, CDR2 FYNNEI, per germline. This clonotype was observed a few times. TCRdb re-analysed the 5' RACE reads in MiXCR, keeping a single row per CDR3 protein. Among approximately 120,000 distinct CDR3 sequences listed, about 15% were seen once. The receptor was derived from an adult who was a healthcare worker with PCR-confirmed SARS-CoV-2 infection or an uninfected control (not recorded which). The genes are TRBV2 and TRBJ2-5; 10 positions match TRBD2. The sequenced sample was whole blood. The CDR3 protein is CASQLGLAVKTQYF. The CDR3 coding sequence is TGTGCCAGCCAACTCGGACTAGCGGTGAAGACCCAGTACTTC.